The clone carrying this T cell receptor (beta chain) appeared many times. Its antigen is undetermined. No patient had received any treatment before thyroid surgery. The sample comes from a study of metastatic and nonmetastatic thyroid tumors. Background on the study: A comparison of repertoires was made across blood and tumor or nodule tissue from malignant and benign thyroid patients. Study-wide findings and caveats: TCR beta diversity was reportedly significantly higher in malignant thyroid tumors than benign nodules, in blood and tumor.

V dropped 8 bases and J dropped 0 bases, with 14 bases sitting between them. Germline lookup yields CDR1 PRHDT and CDR2 FYEKMQ (reference sequence). The length of the CDR3 is 16 residues. Authors' methods: A distant-metastasis classifier for papillary thyroid cancer was built using CDR3 differences across clinicopathological groups. TCRdb re-called clones via MiXCR from the PCR reads. TCRdb's processing, not the authors' own work, is the source of the V and J calls. The sample comprises about 93,000 clones, about an eighth of which are singletons, and over 9% rests with the top ten. This TCR was sampled from a female donor with papillary thyroid cancer or a benign thyroid nodule (not recorded which). Some clones in this sample may be carry-over from other donors' samples. The V and J genes are TRBV13 and TRBJ2-6; either TRBD1 or TRBD2 may supply D (5 bases each). The sample taken for sequencing was blood. CDR3 nucleotides: TGTGCCAGCCGTAAGGGACCAGGCTCTGGGGCCAACGTCCTGACTTTC. It specifies CASRKGPGSGANVLTF.